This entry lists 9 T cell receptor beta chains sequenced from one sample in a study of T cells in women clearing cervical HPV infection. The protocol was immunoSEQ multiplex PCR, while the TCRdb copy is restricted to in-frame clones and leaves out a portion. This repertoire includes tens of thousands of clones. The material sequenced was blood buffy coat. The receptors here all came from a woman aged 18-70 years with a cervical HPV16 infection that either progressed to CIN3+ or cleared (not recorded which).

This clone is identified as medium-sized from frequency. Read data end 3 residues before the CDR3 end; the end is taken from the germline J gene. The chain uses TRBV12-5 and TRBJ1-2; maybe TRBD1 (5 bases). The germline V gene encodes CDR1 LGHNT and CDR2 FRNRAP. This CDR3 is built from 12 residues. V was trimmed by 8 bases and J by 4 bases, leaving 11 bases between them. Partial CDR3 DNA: TGTGCTAGTACTCAGGGCAGCTATGGC. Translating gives CASTQGSYG. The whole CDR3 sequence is CASTQGSYGYTF.

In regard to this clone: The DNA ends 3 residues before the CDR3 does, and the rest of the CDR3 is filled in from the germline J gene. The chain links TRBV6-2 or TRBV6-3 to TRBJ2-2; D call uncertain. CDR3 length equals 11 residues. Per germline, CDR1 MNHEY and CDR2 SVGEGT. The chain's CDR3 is CASSSRTALFF. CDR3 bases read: TGTGCCAGCAGTTCCCGAACAGCG.

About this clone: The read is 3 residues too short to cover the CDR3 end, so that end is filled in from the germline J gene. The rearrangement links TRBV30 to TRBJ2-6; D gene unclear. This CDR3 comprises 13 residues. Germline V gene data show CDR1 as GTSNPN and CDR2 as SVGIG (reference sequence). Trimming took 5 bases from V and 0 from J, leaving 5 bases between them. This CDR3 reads CAWQNSGANVLTF. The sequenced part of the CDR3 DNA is TGTGCCTGGCAAAACTCTGGGGCCAACGTC.

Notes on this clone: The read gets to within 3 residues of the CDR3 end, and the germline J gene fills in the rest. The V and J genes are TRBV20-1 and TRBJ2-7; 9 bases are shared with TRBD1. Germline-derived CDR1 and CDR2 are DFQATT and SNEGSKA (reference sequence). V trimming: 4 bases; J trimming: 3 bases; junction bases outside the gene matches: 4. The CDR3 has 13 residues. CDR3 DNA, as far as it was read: TGCAGTGCTATGGACAGGGGAAGCTACGAG. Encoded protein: CSAMDRGSYE. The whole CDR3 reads CSAMDRGSYEQYF.

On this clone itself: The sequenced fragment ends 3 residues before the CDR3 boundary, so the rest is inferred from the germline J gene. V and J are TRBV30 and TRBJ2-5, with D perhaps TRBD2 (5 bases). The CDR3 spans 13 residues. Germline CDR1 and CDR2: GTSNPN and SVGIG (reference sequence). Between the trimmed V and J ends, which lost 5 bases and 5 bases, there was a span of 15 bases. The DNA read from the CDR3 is TGTGCCTGGGCTGGACTGGCCGGGGAGACC. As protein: CAWAGLAGET. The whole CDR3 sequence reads CAWAGLAGETQYF.

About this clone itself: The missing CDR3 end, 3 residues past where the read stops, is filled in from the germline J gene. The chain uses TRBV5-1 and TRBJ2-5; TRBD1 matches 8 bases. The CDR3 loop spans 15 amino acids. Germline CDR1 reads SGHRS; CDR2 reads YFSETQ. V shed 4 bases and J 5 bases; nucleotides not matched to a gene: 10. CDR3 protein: CASSPVGQGGETQYF. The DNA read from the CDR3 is TGCGCCAGCAGCCCAGTCGGACAGGGCGGGGAGACC.

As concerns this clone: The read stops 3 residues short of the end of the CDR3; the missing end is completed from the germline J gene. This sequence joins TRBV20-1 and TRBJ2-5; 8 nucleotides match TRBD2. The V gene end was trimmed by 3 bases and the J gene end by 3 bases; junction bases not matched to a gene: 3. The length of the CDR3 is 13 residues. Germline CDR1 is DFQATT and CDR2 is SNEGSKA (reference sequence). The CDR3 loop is CSASAGGEETQYF. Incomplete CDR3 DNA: TGCAGTGCTAGTGCGGGGGGCGAAGAGACC.

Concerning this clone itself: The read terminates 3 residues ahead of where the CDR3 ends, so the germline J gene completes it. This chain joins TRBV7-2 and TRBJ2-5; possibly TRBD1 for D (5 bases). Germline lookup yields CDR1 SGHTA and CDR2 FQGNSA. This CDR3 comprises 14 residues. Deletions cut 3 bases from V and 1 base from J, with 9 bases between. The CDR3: CASSFGHTQETQYF. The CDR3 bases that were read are TGTGCCAGCAGCTTTGGACATACCCAAGAGACC. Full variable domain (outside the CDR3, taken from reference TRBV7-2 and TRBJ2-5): GAGVSQSPSNKVTEKGKDVELRCDPISGHTALYWYRQSLGQGLEFLIYFQGNSAPDKSGLPSDRFSAERTGGSVSTLTIQRTQQEDSAVYLCASSFGHTQETQYFGPGTRLLVL.

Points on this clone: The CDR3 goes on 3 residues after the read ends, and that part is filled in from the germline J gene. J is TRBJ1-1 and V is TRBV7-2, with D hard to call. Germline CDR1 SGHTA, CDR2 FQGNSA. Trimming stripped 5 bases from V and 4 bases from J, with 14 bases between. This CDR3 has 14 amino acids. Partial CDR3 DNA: TGTGCCAGCAGCGCGGGTCCGATGTCCACTGAA. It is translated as CASSAGPMSTE. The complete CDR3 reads CASSAGPMSTEAFF.